This T cell receptor beta chain originates from a study of blood T cell repertoires in COVID-19. Study as a whole: Specimens from acute and convalescent COVID-19 originated in the United States, Italy and Spain. PBMCs, B-cell-depleted T cells, or T cells provided the cDNA or gDNA that made up the material.

Original handling: From reference gene primer amplification, estimates of nucleated cell counts were derived. The assay was immunoSEQ multiplex PCR, and TCRdb's table has in-frame clones only and misses some. From that table come the V and J calls and clone size; the DNA was used to work out D and trimming. The table has fewer than 250,000 clones, around 80% seen once; the top ten hold 2.5% to 3%. The receptor's source is a man aged 50-60 years with active or convalescent COVID-19. Sequenced material: peripheral blood.

The CDR3 DNA sequence: TGTGCCAGCAGTGAGGTAGCGGGAGGGTCTACGCAGTATTTT. Amino acids: CASSEVAGGSTQYF. The chain is built from TRBV6-4 and TRBJ2-3; TRBD2 matches at 11 bases. This CDR3 region has 14 residues. After removal of 3 bases from V and 8 bases from J, the junction contained 4 bases not matched to a gene. Germline V gene lookup returns CDR1 MRHNA and CDR2 SNTAGT.